The TCR beta chain under discussion was sequenced for a study of PD-L1 blockade in urothelial cancer. Study results and caveats: For durable-benefit patients, tumor-associated blood clones expanded more at 3 weeks.

Time point here: peripheral blood 6 weeks after treatment start. The templates were synthetic TCR analogs, and they were spiked into each PCR. Sequencing was performed with immunoSEQ multiplex PCR; in TCRdb, only in-frame clones are kept and a portion is missing. The sample yields some 39,000 clones, around 84% seen once. V was clipped by 3 bases and J by 0 bases, with 11 bases between them. The germline gives CDR1 MGHDK, CDR2 SYGVNS. This CDR3 comprises 15 residues. With regard to this clone: Its antigen is still unknown.

Sample: PBMCs, taken around atezolizumab (anti-PD-L1) treatment. This receptor was obtained from a man in his 70s with urothelial cancer. The chain couples TRBV25-1 to TRBJ1-1; tentative D call: TRBD1 (6 bases). The CDR3 nucleotides read TGTGCCAGCAGTGAGCTCGGACAGATGAACACTGAAGCTTTCTTT. Translating gives CASSELGQMNTEAFF.